This passage covers 15 T cell receptor beta chains from one sample sequenced in a study of T cell repertoires in cytomegalovirus infection. Their antigens are not known. TCRdb re-called the reads with MiXCR, one entry per CDR3 protein. Altogether 450,000 to 650,000 distinct CDR3 sequences are present, over 35% being singletons, with the ten largest covering about 46%. Source: cultured PBMCs, taken from culture after CMV antigen stimulation. The receptors stem from a human donor in good health (CMV status not recorded). Some clones in this sample may be carry-over from other donors' samples.

This sequence joins TRBV5-6 and TRBJ1-5; D not resolved. V shed 3 bases and J shed 9 bases, with 10 bases lying between them. Germline lookup yields CDR1 SGHDT and CDR2 YYEEEE. The CDR3 consists of 12 residues. The DNA of the CDR3 is TGTGCCAGCAGCTCGCAGGATCGGCCCCAGCATTTT. Translation gives CASSSQDRPQHF. Looking up the rest from reference TRBV5-6 and TRBJ1-5 gives the full variable domain: DAGVTQSPTHLIKTRGQQVTLRCSPKSGHDTVSWYQQALGQGPQFIFQYYEEEERQRGNFPDRFSGHQFPNYSSELNVNALLLGDSALYLCASSSQDRPQHFGDGTRLSIL.

The chain carries TRBV7-6 and TRBJ1-1; D may be TRBD1 (5 bases). The germline V gene has CDR1 SGHVS and CDR2 FNYEAQ. The V end was cut by 1 base, the J end by 7 bases, with 13 bases between. The CDR3 has 14 residues. CDR3 nucleotide sequence: TGTGCCAGCAGCTTAGGGGGCGCCCCTATTGAAGCTTTCTTT. Translation: CASSLGGAPIEAFF. The complete variable domain, with remaining parts taken from reference TRBV7-6 and TRBJ1-1, reads GAGVSQSPRYKVTKRGQDVALRCDPISGHVSLYWYRQALGQGPEFLTYFNYEAQQDKSGLPNDRFSAERPEGSISTLTIQRTEQRDSAMYRCASSLGGAPIEAFFGQGTRLTVV.

This clonotype was detected a few times. The chain uses TRBV27 and TRBJ1-1, with D possibly TRBD1 on 6 matching bases. The germline gives CDR1 MNHEY, CDR2 SMNVEV (reference sequence). The V end was cut by 5 bases, the J end by 0 bases, with 13 bases between. The CDR3 loop spans 15 amino acids. The CDR3 here is CASSPTGFMNTEAFF. The CDR3 DNA reads as TGTGCCAGCAGTCCGACAGGATTTATGAACACTGAAGCTTTCTTT.

The rearrangement links TRBV15 to TRBJ2-3; TRBD2 might be the D (7 bases). The CDR3 totals 17 residues. V was clipped by 2 bases and J by 3 bases, with 18 bases between them. From germline, CDR1 is LNHNV and CDR2 YYDKDF (reference sequence). The CDR3 reads CATSRWGGRAGTDTQYF. CDR3 nucleotides: TGTGCCACCAGCAGATGGGGGGGCCGGGCAGGGACAGATACGCAGTATTTT.

This clonotype was detected only a few times. The genes are TRBV6-2 or TRBV6-3 and TRBJ1-2; TRBD1 agrees at 9 bases. CDR1 is MNHEY, CDR2 SVGEGT, per germline. V trimming: 5 bases; J trimming: 5 bases; junction bases outside the gene matches: 9. This CDR3 contains 15 residues. CDR3 in amino acids: CASSALSDRGYGYTF. For the CDR3, the DNA is TGTGCCAGCAGTGCCCTTTCGGACAGGGGATATGGCTACACCTTC.

The genes are TRBV7-9 and TRBJ2-3; 10 bases align to TRBD2. The CDR3 totals 16 residues. V trimming: 0 bases; J trimming: 6 bases; junction bases outside the gene matches: 6. Germline-derived CDR1 and CDR2 are SEHNR and FQNEAQ (reference sequence). CDR3 sequence (DNA): TGTGCCAGCAGCTTAGCGTTAGCGGGAGGAGGGGATACGCAGTATTTT. Amino acids: CASSLALAGGGDTQYF.

This clonotype was picked up a small number of times. The rearrangement links TRBV2 to TRBJ2-7, with 12 bases matching TRBD2. The germline gives CDR1 SNHLY, CDR2 FYNNEI. The CDR3 loop spans 15 amino acids. With V trimmed by 6 bases and J by 0 bases, 3 bases remained unmatched. Here the CDR3 reads CASRETSGGSYEQYF. As DNA, the CDR3 is TGTGCCAGCAGGGAGACTAGCGGGGGCTCCTACGAGCAGTACTTC.

This clonotype turned up a few times. The rearrangement joins TRBV7-2 to TRBJ1-5; D is unclear. Trimming shortened V by 2 bases and J by 9 bases, and 8 bases separated the two germline ends. The CDR3 has 12 residues. The germline V gene encodes CDR1 SGHTA and CDR2 FQGNSA. The CDR3 bases are TGTGCCAGCAGCTTAAGAGATGGGCCCCAGCATTTT. Protein sequence: CASSLRDGPQHF.

This clonotype occurred a few times. The rearrangement links TRBV27 to TRBJ2-1; TRBD2 agrees at 13 bases. The junction had 7 bases not matched to a gene; V was cut back by 6 bases and J by 5 bases. The CDR3 sequence is 16 residues long. Per the germline V gene, CDR1 is MNHEY and CDR2 is SMNVEV (reference sequence). The CDR3 nucleotides read TGTGCCAGCAGGGGGGGGGGACTAGCGGGGAACAATGAGCAGTTCTTC. Protein product: CASRGGGLAGNNEQFF.

The rearrangement links TRBV12-5 to TRBJ1-1, with 7 bases aligning to TRBD1. Per the germline V gene, CDR1 is LGHNT and CDR2 is FRNRAP. The CDR3 sequence is 16 residues long. Trimming at V came to 2 bases and at J to 4 bases, leaving 10 bases not matched to a gene. The CDR3 sequence: CASGLFVHRGGTEAFF. The CDR3, as DNA: TGTGCTAGTGGTTTGTTCGTCCACAGGGGAGGCACTGAAGCTTTCTTT. The full variable domain, its missing parts supplied by reference TRBV12-5 and TRBJ1-1, is DARVTQTPRHKVTEMGQEVTMRCQPILGHNTVFWYRQTMMQGLELLAYFRNRAPLDDSGMPKDRFSAEMPDATLATLKIQPSEPRDSAVYFCASGLFVHRGGTEAFFGQGTRLTVV.

This clonotype was counted a few times. The chain is built from TRBV7-6 and TRBJ2-1; D unclear. Germline V CDR1 and CDR2: SGHVS, FNYEAQ. V was pared by 4 bases and J by 0 bases, with 13 bases between. This CDR3 has 16 amino acids. The CDR3 DNA reads as TGTGCCAGCAGCTCCGTTCAATCGGGCTCCTACAATGAGCAGTTCTTC. Translated, it gives CASSSVQSGSYNEQFF.

V is TRBV19 and J is TRBJ2-1, with a possible D match to TRBD2 (5 bases). The V end was cut by 3 bases, the J end by 10 bases, with 19 bases between. Germline loops: CDR1 LNHDA, CDR2 SQIVND (reference sequence). This CDR3 region has 15 residues. The CDR3 spells CASSILRTEAMEQFF. As DNA, the CDR3 is TGTGCCAGTAGTATCCTCCGGACGGAGGCAATGGAGCAGTTCTTC. The entire variable domain, with the rest obtained from reference TRBV19 and TRBJ2-1, is as follows: DGGITQSPKYLFRKEGQNVTLSCEQNLNHDAMYWYRQDPGQGLRLIYYSQIVNDFQKGDIAEGYSVSREKKESFPLTVTSAQKNPTAFYLCASSILRTEAMEQFFGPGTRLTVL.

J is TRBJ2-1 and V is TRBV11-3; the match to TRBD1 covers 7 bases. The CDR3 length is 22 residues. V shed 11 bases and J 4 bases; nucleotides not matched to a gene: 35. Germline V gene lookup returns CDR1 SGHNT and CDR2 YENEEA. CDR3 in DNA: TGTGCCGGACAGGACCGCCGACCGACAGATATTGGCCTGCCGATTGGTTACAATGAGCAGTTCTTC. Its translation is CAGQDRRPTDIGLPIGYNEQFF.

The chain recombines TRBV7-9 with TRBJ1-2; TRBD1 agrees at 9 bases. This CDR3 comprises 16 residues. Germline CDR1 and CDR2: SEHNR and FQNEAQ (reference sequence). V shed 3 bases and J 8 bases; nucleotides not matched to a gene: 13. The CDR3 loop reads CASSLGPGDRAYGYTF. CDR3 coding DNA: TGTGCCAGCAGCTTGGGGCCGGGGGACAGGGCTTACGGCTACACCTTC.

This clonotype was picked up many times. This chain joins TRBV7-2 and TRBJ1-1, with D maybe TRBD1 (6 bases). Trimming shortened V by 5 bases and J by 4 bases, and 11 bases separated the two germline ends. Germline CDR1 reads SGHTA; CDR2 reads FQGNSA. This CDR3 contains 13 residues. Here the CDR3 DNA reads TGTGCCAGCAGCGTGGGACAAGGCACTGAAGCTTTCTTT. It is translated as CASSVGQGTEAFF.